This entry lists 5 T cell receptor beta chains sequenced from one sample in a study of blood T cell repertoires in COVID-19 (dated by TCRdb to 2020 to 2021). The library was generated by the immunoSEQ multiplex PCR assay. The table was pulled from immuneACCESS by TCRdb, which kept in-frame rearrangements only. Such tables lose some clones; where checked, under half of the loss comes from unresolved V genes, and the rest has no known cause. For this sample the table gives under 150,000 clones, of which around 84% were detected only once. Jointly, the top ten make up around 8% of the sample. The sequencing sample was made of peripheral blood. Receptors were obtained from a woman aged 40 to 49 with acute or convalescent COVID-19.

There are a few counts of this clone. The chain combines TRBV14 with TRBJ1-2; 9 positions agree with TRBD1. V gave up 3 bases and J gave up 6 bases; unmatched junction bases: 11. Germline loops: CDR1 SGHDN, CDR2 FVKESK. CDR3 length equals 16 residues. CDR3 region: CASSQEATGGADGYTF. CDR3 DNA: TGTGCCAGCAGCCAGGAAGCTACAGGGGGCGCCGATGGCTACACCTTC.

The chain has TRBV6-5 and TRBJ1-1; weak D call: TRBD1 (5 bases). Trimming left V 6 bases short and J 3 bases short, with 11 bases between. The germline gives CDR1 MNHEY, CDR2 SVGAGI. The CDR3 extends over 13 amino acids. CDR3: CASSPRGDTEAFF. The CDR3 DNA reads as TGTGCCAGCAGCCCCCGGGGGGACACTGAAGCTTTCTTT.

V gene TRBV27 combines with J gene TRBJ2-7; weak D call: TRBD1 (6 bases). The germline CDR1 and CDR2 sequences are MNHEY and SMNVEV (reference sequence). Trimming pared 2 bases from V and 5 bases from J, leaving 19 bases between. The CDR3 extends over 16 amino acids. The CDR3 DNA reads as TGTGCCAGCAGTTTAATGCAGGGGCGGGCCCTCCACGAGCAGTACTTC. Translation: CASSLMQGRALHEQYF.

This chain joins TRBV5-1 and TRBJ2-7; D is unresolved. With 0 bases removed from V and 2 bases from J, the gap between germline ends came to 9 bases. The CDR3 spans 14 residues. Germline V CDR1 and CDR2: SGHRS, YFSETQ. The CDR3 is CASSLGLSPYEQYF. In nucleotides, the CDR3 is TGCGCCAGCAGCTTGGGACTGTCCCCCTACGAGCAGTACTTC.

The V call is TRBV5-1, the J call TRBJ1-3; no clear D. CDR1 SGHRS and CDR2 YFSETQ come from the germline V gene. This CDR3 is 14 amino acids long. V was trimmed by 3 bases and J by 1 base, leaving 8 bases between them. The chain's CDR3 is CASSSGGSGNTIYF. The CDR3 DNA is TGCGCCAGCAGCTCCGGAGGTTCTGGAAACACCATATATTTT. Supplemented by reference TRBV5-1 and TRBJ1-3, the full variable domain reads KAGVTQTPRYLIKTRGQQVTLSCSPISGHRSVSWYQQTPGQGLQFLFEYFSETQRNKGNFPGRFSGRQFSNSRSEMNVSTLELGDSALYLCASSSGGSGNTIYFGEGSWLTVV.